One and the same sample provided the 25 T cell receptor beta chains below, sequenced in a study of technical replicates of blood from four donors. TCRdb keeps only in-frame clones here, not all; method: immunoSEQ multiplex PCR. The sample carries approximately 94,000 clones, about 95% recorded once. Specimen: T cells isolated from PBMCs. The receptors derive from a human donor in good health.

The chain employs TRBV15 and TRBJ1-2, with D perhaps TRBD1 (6 bases). CDR3 size: 12 residues. V lost 9 bases to trimming and J lost 0 bases, with 8 bases between them. The germline V gene has CDR1 LNHNV and CDR2 YYDKDF (reference sequence). This chain's CDR3 is CATGDTNYGYTF. The CDR3 region has the DNA TGTGCCACGGGGGACACTAACTATGGCTACACCTTC.

This clone was detected once. This rearrangement joins TRBV2 to TRBJ2-7; perhaps TRBD2 as D (6 bases). V dropped 7 bases and J dropped 0 bases, with 22 bases sitting between them. CDR1 SNHLY and CDR2 FYNNEI come from the germline V gene. The CDR3 consists of 17 residues. As DNA, the CDR3 is TGTGCCAGCAAAGGGGTGGGGAGGATTACAAGCTCCTACGAGCAGTACTTC. Its protein product is CASKGVGRITSSYEQYF.

The chain links TRBV6-6 to TRBJ1-1; D uncertain. The CDR3 covers 13 residues. CDR1 and CDR2 from the germline V gene are MNHNY and SVGAGI (reference sequence). Trimming shortened V by 0 bases and J by 1 base, and 3 bases separated the two germline ends. The CDR3 reads CASSYSKNTEAFF. The CDR3 coding sequence is TGTGCCAGCAGTTACTCTAAGAACACTGAAGCTTTCTTT.

The chain carries TRBV19 and TRBJ1-4; 7 bases map to TRBD1. V shed 5 bases and J 3 bases; nucleotides not matched to a gene: 3. CDR1 is LNHDA and CDR2 is SQIVND in the germline V gene (reference sequence). CDR3 length: 14 residues. This CDR3 reads CASSFGTANEKLFF. CDR3 DNA: TGTGCCAGTAGTTTCGGGACAGCTAATGAAAAACTGTTTTTT.

The chain uses TRBV4-1 and TRBJ1-1, with TRBD1 identical over 8 bases. The J segment lost 2 bases and the V segment lost 7 bases, leaving 3 bases of the junction unmatched. The CDR3 sequence is 13 residues long. CDR1 and CDR2 from the germline V gene are MGHRA and YSYEKL. The CDR3 is CASNRGGNTEAFF. The DNA for the CDR3 is TGCGCCAGCAACAGGGGGGGAAACACTGAAGCTTTCTTT.

The chain combines TRBV25-1 with TRBJ2-1, with TRBD2 matching over 7 bases. Trimming cost V 3 bases and J 6 bases; bases outside gene matches: 8. This CDR3 region has 15 residues. Germline V gene lookup returns CDR1 MGHDK and CDR2 SYGVNS. The CDR3 loop is CASSDPRLALNEQFF. For the CDR3, the DNA is TGTGCCAGCAGTGATCCTAGACTAGCCCTCAATGAGCAGTTCTTC. The full variable domain, its missing parts supplied by reference TRBV25-1 and TRBJ2-1, is EADIYQTPRYLVIGTGKKITLECSQTMGHDKMYWYQQDPGMELHLIHYSYGVNSTEKGDLSSESTVSRIRTEHFPLTLESARPSHTSQYLCASSDPRLALNEQFFGPGTRLTVL.

CDR3: CASSLTIAGGPGNEQFF. CDR3 in DNA: TGTGCCAGCAGCTTAACGATAGCGGGAGGGCCTGGCAATGAGCAGTTCTTC. This chain joins TRBV7-3 and TRBJ2-1; TRBD2 aligns across 11 bases. CDR3 length: 17 amino acids. V lost 0 bases to trimming and J lost 6 bases; unmatched junction nucleotides: 7. Germline values: CDR1 SGHTA, CDR2 FQGTGA. Complete variable domain (other parts from reference TRBV7-3 and TRBJ2-1): GAGVSQTPSNKVTEKGKYVELRCDPISGHTALYWYRQSLGQGPEFLIYFQGTGAADDSGLPNDRFFAVRPEGSVSTLKIQRTERGDSAVYLCASSLTIAGGPGNEQFFGPGTRLTVL.

This chain uses TRBV7-3 with TRBJ2-1, with 8 bases lining up with TRBD2. In germline, CDR1 is SGHTA, CDR2 FQGTGA. CDR3 size: 19 residues. The V gene end was trimmed by 3 bases and the J gene end by 4 bases; junction bases not matched to a gene: 17. CDR3 nucleotides: TGTGCCAGCAGCTTGGGTAGCGGGAAACTCCCCAGCCTTTACAATGAGCAGTTCTTC. Translated: CASSLGSGKLPSLYNEQFF.

V usage is TRBV28 and J usage is TRBJ1-2; no definite D call. V was pared by 3 bases and J by 1 base, with 12 bases between. The CDR3 has 15 residues. The germline gives CDR1 MDHEN, CDR2 SYDVKM. The CDR3 region has the DNA TGTGCCAGCAGTTTGAGGCAGTTCATTAACTATGGCTACACCTTC. It codes for CASSLRQFINYGYTF.

The chain carries TRBV6-6 and TRBJ2-7; tentative D call: TRBD1 (6 bases). CDR1 is MNHNY and CDR2 is SVGAGI in the germline V gene (reference sequence). V was pared by 5 bases and J by 0 bases, with 11 bases between. There are 14 residues in the CDR3. CDR3 sequence reads: CASSLDRSSYEQYF. The CDR3 DNA follows: TGTGCCAGCAGTCTAGACAGGAGCTCCTACGAGCAGTACTTC.

This clone came up once. This rearrangement joins TRBV27 to TRBJ1-5; tentatively, D is TRBD1 (6 bases). From germline, CDR1 is MNHEY and CDR2 SMNVEV (reference sequence). The CDR3 length is 14 residues. V was clipped by 5 bases and J by 6 bases, with 14 bases between them. Written as DNA, the CDR3 is TGTGCCAGCAGTGGGCAGGGGATCGGTCAGCCCCAGCATTTT. Amino acid sequence: CASSGQGIGQPQHF.

CDR3 in amino acids: CASSMTRTGVSGYTF. The CDR3 nucleotides read TGTGCCAGCAGCATGACCCGGACAGGTGTCTCTGGCTACACCTTC. The chain recombines TRBV7-3 with TRBJ1-2; 7 bases align to TRBD1. V shed 5 bases and J 7 bases; nucleotides not matched to a gene: 13. The CDR3 sequence is 15 residues long. Germline CDR1 reads SGHTA; CDR2 reads FQGTGA.

The chain links TRBV7-3 to TRBJ2-3; TRBD1 agrees at 8 bases. V trimming: 5 bases; J trimming: 3 bases; junction bases outside the gene matches: 7. CDR3 length: 15 residues. Germline assignment: CDR1 SGHTA and CDR2 FQGTGA. The CDR3 here is CASSKRTGGTDTQYF. CDR3 nucleotides: TGTGCCAGCAGCAAAAGAACAGGGGGGACAGATACGCAGTATTTT.

This chain joins TRBV7-8 and TRBJ1-5; TRBD1 aligns across 11 bases. Per germline, CDR1 SGHVS and CDR2 FQNEAQ. V shed 5 bases, J shed 6 bases, and the junction held 3 bases outside the gene matches. The CDR3 spans 14 residues. The CDR3 DNA reads as TGTGCCAGCAGCCTAGGACAGGGGGCTCAGCCCCAGCATTTT. It translates to CASSLGQGAQPQHF. The variable domain in full, completed from reference TRBV7-8 and TRBJ1-5, reads GAGVSQSPRYKVAKRGQDVALRCDPISGHVSLFWYQQALGQGPEFLTYFQNEAQLDKSGLPSDRFFAERPEGSVSTLKIQRTQQEDSAVYLCASSLGQGAQPQHFGDGTRLSIL.

V and J are TRBV10-3 and TRBJ2-1; possible D gene TRBD2, 5 bases. This CDR3 spans 12 amino acids. Germline CDR1 and CDR2: ENHRY and SYGVKD. V was trimmed by 2 bases and J by 15 bases, leaving 14 bases between them. The CDR3, as DNA: TGTGCCATCAGTGAGGTTGGGGTAGCGTGGTTCTTC. Translating gives CAISEVGVAWFF.

The chain joins TRBV9 to TRBJ2-3; tentative D call: TRBD2 (5 bases). Trimming took 1 base from V and 3 from J, leaving 12 bases between them. From germline, CDR1 is SGDLS and CDR2 YYNGEE. This CDR3 is 15 amino acids long. This CDR3 reads CASSVWFGETDTQYF. The CDR3, as DNA: TGTGCCAGCAGCGTATGGTTCGGGGAAACAGATACGCAGTATTTT.

The chain combines TRBV11-2 with TRBJ1-1; no clear D gene. Germline V gene data show CDR1 as SGHAT and CDR2 as FQNNGV. This CDR3 contains 17 residues. V lost 2 bases and J lost 0, with 16 bases in between. The CDR3 DNA is TGTGCCAGCAGCTTAATACCGGGTATCTCCATGAACACTGAAGCTTTCTTT. Protein product: CASSLIPGISMNTEAFF.

The chain carries TRBV19 and TRBJ2-7; TRBD1 aligns across 8 bases. Germline V gives CDR1 LNHDA, CDR2 SQIVND (reference sequence). The CDR3 consists of 14 residues. With V trimmed by 9 bases and J by 0 bases, 7 bases remained unmatched. The chain's CDR3 is CARVGTGGSYEQYF. CDR3 sequence (DNA): TGTGCCAGAGTAGGGACAGGAGGCTCCTACGAGCAGTACTTC.

The V call is TRBV11-3, the J call TRBJ2-7; 9 bases are shared with TRBD2. This CDR3 has 15 amino acids. Germline V gives CDR1 SGHNT, CDR2 YENEEA. V lost 6 bases to trimming and J lost 0 bases; unmatched junction nucleotides: 6. CDR3 amino acids: CASSQSGGSSYEQYF. The CDR3 nucleotides read TGTGCCAGCAGTCAGAGCGGGGGGAGCTCCTACGAGCAGTACTTC.

This chain links TRBV15 with TRBJ2-1; D not resolved. There are 15 residues in the CDR3. The germline CDR1 and CDR2 sequences are LNHNV and YYDKDF (reference sequence). With 0 bases removed from V and 5 bases from J, the gap between germline ends came to 11 bases. This CDR3 is CATSRDRQVDNEQFF. The CDR3 nucleotides are TGTGCCACCAGCAGAGATAGGCAGGTAGACAATGAGCAGTTCTTC. Based on the CDR3 plus reference TRBV15 and TRBJ2-1, the full variable domain is DAMVIQNPRYQVTQFGKPVTLSCSQTLNHNVMYWYQQKSSQAPKLLFHYYDKDFNNEADTPDNFQSRRPNTSFCFLDIRSPGLGDTAMYLCATSRDRQVDNEQFFGPGTRLTVL.

The chain couples TRBV5-1 to TRBJ2-7; 7 bases map to TRBD2. This CDR3 is 14 amino acids long. Germline trimming cut 6 bases from V and 1 base from J; bases unmatched to any gene: 7. Germline CDR1 SGHRS, CDR2 YFSETQ. CDR3 sequence (DNA): TGCGCCAGCAAGAACCGGGAGGCTTCCTACGAGCAGTACTTC. Amino acids: CASKNREASYEQYF.

The chain couples TRBV6-5 to TRBJ2-7, with 9 bases lining up with TRBD1. The CDR3 covers 14 residues. Germline V gene data show CDR1 as MNHEY and CDR2 as SVGAGI. The ends lost 2 bases at V and 4 bases at J; junction bases unmatched: 3. Here the CDR3 reads CASSYGQGKYEQYF. The CDR3 DNA reads as TGTGCCAGCAGTTACGGACAGGGGAAATACGAGCAGTACTTC.

The chain combines TRBV27 with TRBJ2-5; D is uncertain. Trimming cost V 0 bases and J 5 bases, with 10 bases left between them. This CDR3 region has 14 residues. CDR1 and CDR2 from the germline V gene are MNHEY and SMNVEV (reference sequence). In DNA, the CDR3 is TGTGCCAGCAGTTTATCCGGAGACTGGGAGACCCAGTACTTC. Residues: CASSLSGDWETQYF.

This sequence joins TRBV6-1 and TRBJ2-2; 7 bases are shared with TRBD1. Per the germline V gene, CDR1 is MNHNS and CDR2 is SASEGT. J was trimmed by 3 bases and V by 1 base; bases with no gene match: 2. The length of the CDR3 is 15 residues. CDR3 in amino acids: CASSEGTGYTGELFF. DNA of the CDR3: TGTGCCAGCAGTGAAGGGACAGGCTACACCGGGGAGCTGTTTTTT.

The V gene is TRBV14, the J gene TRBJ2-3, with 7 bases matching TRBD2. V was clipped by 0 bases and J by 1 base; unmatched bases: 10. This CDR3 is built from 18 residues. Germline V lookup: CDR1 SGHDN, CDR2 FVKESK. CDR3 amino acids: CASSQDISLREGTDTQYF. The CDR3 DNA reads TGTGCCAGCAGCCAAGATATCAGTTTACGGGAGGGCACAGATACGCAGTATTTT.